One and the same sample provided the 11 T cell receptor beta chains below, sequenced in a study of neurological immune-mediated disorders. TCRdb reprocessed the 5' RACE reads with MiXCR, giving one entry per CDR3 protein. Of around 50,000 distinct CDR3 sequences in the sample, roughly 17% were seen once. Sequencing input: PBMCs. The receptors stem from a man aged 60 to 75 in good health.

This clonotype was found many times. V usage is TRBV10-3 and J usage is TRBJ2-3; D possibly corresponds to TRBD2 (6 bases). The CDR3 totals 16 residues. The germline V gene has CDR1 ENHRY and CDR2 SYGVKD. The V end was cut by 4 bases, the J end by 0 bases, with 14 bases between. In DNA, the CDR3 is TGTGCCATCAGTGCTTACCGGGACTCGAGCACAGATACGCAGTATTTT. It codes for CAISAYRDSSTDTQYF.

The sample holds many counts of this clonotype. V and J are TRBV7-2 and TRBJ2-1, with TRBD2 matching 7 bases. This CDR3 is built from 16 residues. Trimming cost V 5 bases and J 6 bases; bases outside gene matches: 13. Germline V gene data show CDR1 as SGHTA and CDR2 as FQGNSA. The CDR3 DNA follows: TGTGCCAGCAGCCCCCAAGCGGGAAGGGCCGGCAATGAGCAGTTCTTC. This gives the protein CASSPQAGRAGNEQFF.

This clonotype has at least ten counts. The chain joins TRBV27 to TRBJ1-5; maybe TRBD1 (5 bases). The V gene's germline CDR1 is MNHEY and CDR2 SMNVEV (reference sequence). This CDR3 is 14 amino acids long. The V end was cut by 8 bases, the J end by 3 bases, with 14 bases between. The CDR3, as DNA: TGTGCCAGCGGATACCAGGGTCCCAATCAGCCCCAGCATTTT. Its protein product is CASGYQGPNQPQHF.

This clonotype was recorded at least ten times. The rearrangement uses TRBV9 and TRBJ2-1; TRBD2 aligns across 7 bases. CDR1 SGDLS and CDR2 YYNGEE come from the germline V gene. CDR3 length equals 14 residues. V gave up 0 bases and J gave up 10 bases; unmatched junction bases: 7. The CDR3 loop is CASSVEGGTIEQFF. The CDR3 nucleotides are TGTGCCAGCAGCGTAGAGGGCGGGACTATAGAGCAGTTCTTC.

By sample share, this clonotype is medium-sized (0.01 to 0.1%). The chain employs TRBV20-1 and TRBJ2-5; 7 nucleotides match TRBD2. Germline V gives CDR1 DFQATT, CDR2 SNEGSKA (reference sequence). The CDR3 covers 14 residues. Losses at the gene ends were 0 bases for V and 5 bases for J; bases not matched to a gene: 6. The CDR3 here is CSARDKRGGETQYF. CDR3 DNA: TGCAGTGCTAGAGATAAGCGGGGAGGGGAGACCCAGTACTTC.

This clonotype was picked up many times. V usage is TRBV29-1 and J usage is TRBJ1-1; D not certain. The germline V and J ends were trimmed by 6 bases and 1 base, with 6 bases remaining between them. Germline assignment: CDR1 SQVTM and CDR2 ANQGSEA. CDR3 length: 11 amino acids. CDR3 sequence (DNA): TGCAGCGTCGAGAGGAACACTGAAGCTTTCTTT. Amino acids: CSVERNTEAFF.

This clonotype was found many times. The genes are TRBV20-1 and TRBJ2-1, with 7 bases identical to TRBD2. The J segment lost 3 bases and the V segment lost 3 bases, leaving 11 bases of the junction unmatched. The V gene's germline CDR1 is DFQATT and CDR2 SNEGSKA (reference sequence). The CDR3 is 16 amino acids. CDR3 in DNA: TGCAGTGCTAGGACCTCCGTCGGGAGGTACTACAATGAGCAGTTCTTC. Translation gives CSARTSVGRYYNEQFF.

This clonotype came up many times. The rearrangement uses TRBV4-3 and TRBJ2-7; possibly TRBD1 for D (5 bases). The ends were cut back, 0 bases at V and 3 bases at J, with 9 bases in the middle. The CDR3 is made up of 14 amino acids. Per germline, CDR1 LGHNA and CDR2 YSLEER. The DNA for the CDR3 is TGCGCCAGCAGCCAAGACAGGGTGGGCTACGAGCAGTACTTC. Translating gives CASSQDRVGYEQYF.

Many counts were recorded for this clonotype. The J gene is TRBJ2-1, the V gene TRBV20-1, with 7 nucleotides matching TRBD2. Per the germline V gene, CDR1 is DFQATT and CDR2 is SNEGSKA (reference sequence). CDR3 size: 13 residues. J was trimmed by 6 bases and V by 4 bases; bases with no gene match: 6. CDR3 amino acids: CSAISGTTNEQFF. For the CDR3, the DNA is TGCAGTGCTATCTCCGGGACTACCAATGAGCAGTTCTTC.

As concerns this clonotype: Just one base apart from a much larger clone, this may be a read error. No conserved phenylalanine or tryptophan is present at the end of the CDR3, so a read error is the likely explanation. This sequence joins TRBV10-3 and TRBJ2-1; D is unclear. V lost 5 bases to trimming and J lost 11 bases, with 10 bases between them. The germline CDR1 and CDR2 sequences are ENHRY and SYGVKD. The CDR3 contains 11 residues. CDR3 region: CAISLGGQQFL. As DNA, the CDR3 is TGTGCCATCAGTCTCGGCGGCCAGCAGTTCTTA.

Within the sample, this clonotype is medium-sized. The chain is built from TRBV29-1 and TRBJ1-1; D not resolved. Germline CDR1 is SQVTM and CDR2 is ANQGSEA. The CDR3 is made up of 13 amino acids. Trimming removed 3 bases from V and 1 base from J, with 9 bases in between. CDR3 sequence: CSVDRSTNTEAFF. In DNA form, the CDR3 reads TGCAGCGTTGACAGGAGTACGAACACTGAAGCTTTCTTT.